This T cell receptor (beta chain) is from a study of shared clonotypes between healthy human individuals. The assay was immunoSEQ multiplex PCR, and TCRdb's table has in-frame clones only and misses some. The sample records millions of clones, about 92% being singletons. Trimming took 6 bases from V and 6 from J, leaving 14 bases between them. The germline gives CDR1 MNHNY, CDR2 SVGAGI (reference sequence). This CDR3 has 14 residues. This receptor was taken from a man between 18 and 29 years old in good health. Some clones in this sample may be carry-over from other donors' samples. V gene TRBV6-6 combines with J gene TRBJ1-4; a weak D match, TRBD1 (5 bases). The specimen sequenced was naive CD4+ T cells from PBMCs. The subset here: CD45RA+ positively selected. The CDR3 coding sequence is TGTGCCAGCAGCCGTTGGGGGAAGGATGAAAAACTGTTTTTT. Translation gives CASSRWGKDEKLFF.